This T cell receptor (beta chain) came from a study of T cells after posttransplantation cyclophosphamide. Broader study findings: Donor CD8+ memory clones often dominated recipient blood repertoires at later times. After PTCy, TRB diversity resembled that of CNI/methotrexate controls. Tissue-infiltrating T cells from skin or gut overlapped little with blood T cells.

Here immunoSEQ multiplex PCR was the method, and the copy in TCRdb shows in-frame clones only, minus some. This table has 31,000 or so clones, around 90% appearing once. The CDR3 extends over 17 amino acids. The germline gives CDR1 SGHRS, CDR2 YFSETQ. J was trimmed by 1 base and V by 4 bases; bases with no gene match: 6. A note on this clone: As yet, its antigen is unknown.

The naive gate required viable CD3+CD4+ or CD3+CD8+ cells with CCR7+CD45RA+CD45RO-CD95-CD27+CD28+ phenotype. The receptor was derived from a man between 25 and 39 years old in good health and a related stem cell transplant donor. This chain uses TRBV5-1 with TRBJ2-7; 15 nucleotides align to TRBD2. The sample taken for sequencing was naive CD4+ T cells sorted from blood. The CDR3 DNA sequence: TGCGCCAGCAGCGCGGGACTAGCGGGGGGTTCATCCTACGAGCAGTACTTC. Protein sequence: CASSAGLAGGSSYEQYF.